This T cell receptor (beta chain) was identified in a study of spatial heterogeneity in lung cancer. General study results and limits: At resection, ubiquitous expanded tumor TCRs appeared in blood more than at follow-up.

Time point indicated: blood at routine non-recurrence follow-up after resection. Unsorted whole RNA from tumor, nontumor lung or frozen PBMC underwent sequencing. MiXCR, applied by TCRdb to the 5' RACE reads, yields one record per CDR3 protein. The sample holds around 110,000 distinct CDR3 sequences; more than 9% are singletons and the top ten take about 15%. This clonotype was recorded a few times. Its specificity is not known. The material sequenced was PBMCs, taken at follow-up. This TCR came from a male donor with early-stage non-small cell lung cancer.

The CDR3 region is CSANHLRRALGETQYF. In nucleotides, the CDR3 is TGCAGTGCTAACCACCTCCGACGGGCTCTTGGGGAGACCCAGTACTTC. V is TRBV20-1 and J is TRBJ2-5, with D unclear. The CDR3 covers 16 residues. V was cut by 4 bases and J by 5 bases, with 23 bases left in between. CDR1 is DFQATT, CDR2 SNEGSKA, per germline (reference sequence).